This TCR beta chain was obtained from a study of T cells after yellow fever vaccination. TCRdb reprocessed the 5' RACE reads with MiXCR, giving one entry per CDR3 protein. The sample has some 420,000 distinct CDR3 sequences, about 19% seen once; the top ten hold 15% to 20%. The sequencing here drew on PBMCs, taken before the yellow fever booster vaccination. This sequence originates from a man aged 18 to 30 who received the YFV17D yellow fever vaccine.

In DNA form, the CDR3 reads TGTGCCAGCAGTAGAACCTTACAGGGGGAAACCGGGGAGCTGTTTTTT. This translates into CASSRTLQGETGELFF. The genes are TRBV6-5 and TRBJ2-2; 8 nucleotides align to TRBD1. The CDR3 sequence is 16 residues long. CDR1 is MNHEY and CDR2 is SVGAGI in the germline V gene. J gave up 5 bases and V 5 bases, and 10 bases lay outside the gene matches.